Shown below are 2 T cell receptor beta chains from a single sample sequenced in a study of control samples from healthy donors and cancer patients. TCRdb keeps only in-frame clones here, not all; method: immunoSEQ multiplex PCR. The table lists some 130,000 clones, roughly 92% of them singletons. Sequencing was done on a sample of blood. The receptor set was obtained from a man younger than 35 in good health.

The gene calls are TRBV10-3 and TRBJ2-2; unclear D gene. With 4 bases removed from V and 2 bases from J, the gap between germline ends came to 14 bases. Germline-derived CDR1 and CDR2 are ENHRY and SYGVKD. CDR3 length: 16 residues. The CDR3 nucleotides read TGTGCCATCAGTGCCACAGTCGTCATAAACACCGGGGAGCTGTTTTTT. Translation gives CAISATVVINTGELFF.

The chain employs TRBV7-9 and TRBJ2-7; 9 bases fit TRBD1. The germline V gene has CDR1 SEHNR and CDR2 FQNEAQ (reference sequence). This CDR3 is 14 amino acids long. V gave up 5 bases and J gave up 2 bases; unmatched junction bases: 4. The CDR3 loop is CASSPWDRAYEQYF. In nucleotides, the CDR3 is TGTGCCAGCAGCCCCTGGGACAGGGCCTACGAGCAGTACTTC.